This TCR beta chain was sequenced for a study of glioma-infiltrating T cells after dendritic cell vaccination. Study details: Between about 2003 and 2013, patients got autologous tumor lysate-pulsed dendritic cell vaccines. Dendritic cells derived from monocytes and pulsed with autologous tumor lysate formed the vaccine.

This CDR3 comprises 14 residues. V lost 5 bases and J lost 6; bases outside the gene matches: 9. The germline V gene encodes CDR1 MNHEY and CDR2 SMNVEV (reference sequence). Described time point: after dendritic cell vaccination, including at tumor progression/relapse. All glioblastoma patients lacked an isocitrate dehydrogenase mutation. Libraries were prepared by immunoSEQ multiplex PCR; TCRdb keeps only in-frame clonotypes and omits some of them. The sample contains fewer than 30,000 clones, approximately 89% of which appear only once. The chain couples TRBV27 to TRBJ1-1; TRBD1 agrees at 7 bases. The TCR comes from a human donor with glioblastoma. This material consisted of blood, taken after dendritic cell vaccination. DNA for the CDR3: TGTGCCAGCAGTGAGCTCCACAGGGGATCTGAAGCTTTCTTT. Its translation is CASSELHRGSEAFF.